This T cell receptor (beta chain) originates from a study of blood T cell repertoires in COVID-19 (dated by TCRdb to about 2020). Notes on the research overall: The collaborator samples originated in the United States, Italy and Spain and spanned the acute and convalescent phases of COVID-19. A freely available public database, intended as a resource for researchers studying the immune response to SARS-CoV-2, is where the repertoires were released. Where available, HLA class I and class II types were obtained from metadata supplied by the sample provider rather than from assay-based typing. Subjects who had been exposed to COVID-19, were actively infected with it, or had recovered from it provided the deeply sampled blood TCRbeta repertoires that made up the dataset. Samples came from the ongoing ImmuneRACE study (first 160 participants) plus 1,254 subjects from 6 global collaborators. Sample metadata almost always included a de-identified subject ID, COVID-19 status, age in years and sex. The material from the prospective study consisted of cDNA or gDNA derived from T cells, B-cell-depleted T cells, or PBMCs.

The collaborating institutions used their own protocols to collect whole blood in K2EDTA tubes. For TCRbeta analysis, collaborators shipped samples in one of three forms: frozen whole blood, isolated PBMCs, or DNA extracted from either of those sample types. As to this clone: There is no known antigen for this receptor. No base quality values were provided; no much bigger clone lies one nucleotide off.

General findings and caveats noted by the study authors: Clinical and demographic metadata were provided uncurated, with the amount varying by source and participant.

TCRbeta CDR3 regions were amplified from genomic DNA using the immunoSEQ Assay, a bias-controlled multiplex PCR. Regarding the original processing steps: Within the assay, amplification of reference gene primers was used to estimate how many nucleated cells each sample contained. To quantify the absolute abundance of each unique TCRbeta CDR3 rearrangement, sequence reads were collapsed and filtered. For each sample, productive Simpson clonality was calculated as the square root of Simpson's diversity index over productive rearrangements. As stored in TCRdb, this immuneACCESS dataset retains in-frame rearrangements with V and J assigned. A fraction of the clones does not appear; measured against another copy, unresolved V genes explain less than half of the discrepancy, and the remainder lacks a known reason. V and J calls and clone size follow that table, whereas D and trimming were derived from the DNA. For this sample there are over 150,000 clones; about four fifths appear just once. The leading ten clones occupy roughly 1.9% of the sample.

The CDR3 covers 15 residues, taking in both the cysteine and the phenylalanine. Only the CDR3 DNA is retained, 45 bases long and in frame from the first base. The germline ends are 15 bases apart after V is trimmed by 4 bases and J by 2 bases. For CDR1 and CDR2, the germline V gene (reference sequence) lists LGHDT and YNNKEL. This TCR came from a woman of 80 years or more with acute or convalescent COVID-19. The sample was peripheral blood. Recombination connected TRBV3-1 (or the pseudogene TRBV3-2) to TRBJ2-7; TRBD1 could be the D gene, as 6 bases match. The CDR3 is CASSPSMDRPYEQYF. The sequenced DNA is TGTGCCAGCAGCCCAAGTATGGACAGACCCTACGAGCAGTACTTC.